The entry below describes one TCR beta chain. These data are taken from a study of blood T cell repertoires in COVID-19. At the level of the study: The analysed material was cDNA or gDNA that came from T cells, B-cell-depleted T cells, or PBMCs.

The protocol was immunoSEQ multiplex PCR, while the TCRdb copy is restricted to in-frame clones and leaves out a portion. The table includes some 180,000 clones, about 85% detected once. The CDR3 contains 11 residues. Trimming took 8 bases from V and 10 from J, leaving 12 bases between them. Germline CDR1 reads SNHLY; CDR2 reads FYNNEI. The source is a man in his sixties with active or convalescent COVID-19. V and J are TRBV2 and TRBJ2-1; the D gene is possibly TRBD2 (5 bases). The sequenced sample was peripheral blood. CDR3 sequence (DNA): TGTGCCAGCGAACGACGGGGAGAGCAGTTCTTC. Its protein product is CASERRGEQFF.